Shown below are 32 T cell receptor beta chains from a single sample sequenced in a study of T cells in narcolepsy. Here immunoSEQ multiplex PCR was the method, and the copy in TCRdb shows in-frame clones only, minus some. The repertoire holds approximately 30,000 clones, with 82% as singletons. The sequencing sample was made of CD45RA- memory CD4+ T cells from PBMCs. These receptors were obtained from a human donor with narcolepsy.

V is TRBV5-4 and J is TRBJ1-1; D is ambiguous. The CDR3 is 12 amino acids. Germline CDR1 and CDR2: SGHNT and YYREEE (reference sequence). Deletions cut 2 bases from V and 7 bases from J, with 9 bases between. Written as DNA, the CDR3 is TGTGCCAGCAGCTTAGTTTCGGGTGAAGCTTTCTTT. This translates into CASSLVSGEAFF.

V usage is TRBV1 and J usage is TRBJ2-6; TRBD2, as called in the table, went unchecked against the DNA. TRBV1 counts as a pseudogene. The CDR3 loop spans 21 amino acids. Written as DNA, the CDR3 is TGCACCAGCAGCCAAGAAGCGTGGTGGGAGGGTTACATTTCTGGGGCCAACGTCCTGACTTTC. It codes for CTSSQEAWWEGYISGANVLTF.

J is TRBJ2-1 and V is TRBV1; the listed D gene, TRBD2, was not tested against the DNA. TRBV1 is marked as a pseudogene. The CDR3 sequence is 15 residues long. The CDR3 nucleotides read TGCACCAGCAGCTCCCGAGCGGGGGACGGCGGTGAGCAGTTCTTC. It codes for CTSSSRAGDGGEQFF.

The V and J genes are TRBV29-1 and TRBJ2-7; tentative D call: TRBD1 (5 bases). V lost 0 bases and J lost 2, with 8 bases in between. Germline CDR1 and CDR2: SQVTM and ANQGSEA. This CDR3 has 13 amino acids. In nucleotides, the CDR3 is TGCAGCGTTGAAGAAGGGGTAACCTACGAGCAGTACTTC. Amino acids: CSVEEGVTYEQYF.

The chain combines TRBV20-1 with TRBJ1-4; D gene uncertain. This CDR3 spans 11 amino acids. CDR1 and CDR2 from the germline V gene are DFQATT and SNEGSKA (reference sequence). Trimming took 5 bases from V and 14 from J, leaving 15 bases between them. The CDR3 region has the DNA TGCAGTGCTCGACATAGGATAGAGCTGTTTTTT. This codes for CSARHRIELFF.

The chain couples TRBV6-1 to TRBJ1-2; a weak D match, TRBD1 (6 bases). CDR3 length equals 12 residues. Germline CDR1 MNHNS, CDR2 SASEGT. Trimming pared 10 bases from V and 4 bases from J, leaving 13 bases between. For the CDR3, the DNA is TGTGCCACCGAAGCACAGGGCTATGGCTACACCTTC. Its protein is CATEAQGYGYTF.

This clone was recorded once. The chain combines TRBV6-5 with TRBJ2-7, with D possibly TRBD2 on 5 matching bases. V dropped 4 bases and J dropped 2 bases, with 18 bases sitting between them. This CDR3 contains 16 residues. Germline lookup yields CDR1 MNHEY and CDR2 SVGAGI. CDR3 region: CASSSPSGRNPYEQYF. CDR3 bases: TGTGCCAGCAGTTCCCCTTCGGGAAGGAATCCCTACGAGCAGTACTTC.

This chain joins TRBV30 and TRBJ1-2; tentative D call: TRBD1 (5 bases). The germline CDR1 and CDR2 sequences are GTSNPN and SVGIG (reference sequence). V was trimmed by 0 bases and J by 4 bases, leaving 15 bases between them. This CDR3 has 15 residues. The CDR3 region is CAWSVGSGPSYGYTF. The DNA of the CDR3 is TGTGCCTGGAGTGTCGGCTCGGGACCGAGCTATGGCTACACCTTC.

The table lists this clone with a count of one. The V gene is TRBV4-2, the J gene TRBJ2-3, with 16 bases aligning to TRBD2. This CDR3 is 19 amino acids long. The germline V gene encodes CDR1 LGHNA and CDR2 YNFKEQ. Trimming removed 0 bases from V and 4 bases from J; junction bases left unmatched: 7. CDR3 amino acids: CASSQEPGLAGGFSDTQYF. The CDR3, as DNA: TGTGCCAGCAGCCAAGAACCGGGACTAGCGGGAGGGTTTTCAGATACGCAGTATTTT.

This rearrangement joins TRBV5-4 to TRBJ2-5; maybe TRBD1 (6 bases). Germline CDR1 SGHNT, CDR2 YYREEE (reference sequence). The CDR3 sequence is 16 residues long. V was shortened by 2 bases and J by 2 bases, with 16 bases between the two germline ends. DNA of the CDR3: TGTGCCAGCAGCTTCCCACAGGGTCTGACACAAGAGACCCAGTACTTC. Its translation is CASSFPQGLTQETQYF.

The V call is TRBV6-1, the J call TRBJ2-2; TRBD1 matches at 11 bases. The CDR3 has 15 amino acids. With 6 bases clipped from V and 5 bases from J, the junction kept 5 bases outside the gene matches. Germline V gives CDR1 MNHNS, CDR2 SASEGT. CDR3 protein: CASRGTGGNTGELFF. CDR3 coding DNA: TGTGCCAGCAGAGGGACAGGGGGGAATACCGGGGAGCTGTTTTTT.

The chain couples TRBV25-1 to TRBJ1-1, with a possible D match to TRBD1 (5 bases). This CDR3 has 15 amino acids. Per the germline V gene, CDR1 is MGHDK and CDR2 is SYGVNS. V gave up 6 bases and J gave up 3 bases, with 17 bases separating them. For the CDR3, the DNA is TGTGCCAGCAGGGGAATCGGCCCGGGGGACACTGAAGCTTTCTTT. The encoded protein is CASRGIGPGDTEAFF.

The table lists this clone with a count of one. The chain links TRBV29-1 to TRBJ1-3, with 9 bases matching TRBD1. Per the germline V gene, CDR1 is SQVTM and CDR2 is ANQGSEA. J lost 8 bases, V lost 4 bases, and 3 bases had no gene match. The CDR3 length is 12 residues. The CDR3: CSVGDRADTIYF. CDR3 in DNA: TGCAGCGTTGGGGACAGGGCGGACACCATATATTTT.

The V gene is TRBV10-3, the J gene TRBJ1-2; D unresolved. The ends were cut back, 6 bases at V and 4 bases at J, with 12 bases in the middle. CDR3 length: 13 residues. Germline CDR1 ENHRY, CDR2 SYGVKD. The CDR3 is CAISPRTGYGYTF. DNA of the CDR3: TGTGCCATCAGCCCTAGGACGGGCTATGGCTACACCTTC.

The CDR3 spells CASSRTGAATYEQYF. In nucleotides, the CDR3 is TGCGCCAGCAGCCGAACAGGGGCCGCAACCTACGAGCAGTACTTC. The chain joins TRBV4-1 to TRBJ2-7; 7 nucleotides line up with TRBD1. With V trimmed by 4 bases and J by 2 bases, 8 bases remained unmatched. Germline CDR1 MGHRA, CDR2 YSYEKL. CDR3 length: 15 amino acids.

The genes are TRBV5-1 and TRBJ2-5; a weak D match, TRBD2 (6 bases). The ends were cut back, 0 bases at V and 5 bases at J, with 14 bases in the middle. Germline CDR1 and CDR2: SGHRS and YFSETQ. The CDR3 has 15 amino acids. The CDR3 here is CASSLAGGGGETQYF. The CDR3 nucleotides read TGCGCCAGCAGCTTGGCCGGTGGTGGAGGGGAGACCCAGTACTTC.

This rearrangement joins TRBV5-6 to TRBJ1-1; D ambiguous. This CDR3 comprises 15 residues. Trimming removed 5 bases from V and 5 bases from J, with 19 bases in between. Germline lookup yields CDR1 SGHDT and CDR2 YYEEEE. CDR3 sequence: CASSQDRVKGTEAFF. Written as DNA, the CDR3 is TGTGCCAGCAGTCAGGACCGGGTGAAGGGAACTGAAGCTTTCTTT.

The chain employs TRBV5-1 and TRBJ1-1, with D possibly matching TRBD1 (6 bases). Trimming took off 4 bases at V and 0 bases at J, with 10 bases between the two ends. The length of the CDR3 is 14 residues. Germline assignment: CDR1 SGHRS and CDR2 YFSETQ. The CDR3 loop reads CASSPDRLNTEAFF. As DNA, the CDR3 is TGCGCCAGCAGCCCGGACAGATTGAACACTGAAGCTTTCTTT.

This rearrangement joins TRBV27 to TRBJ2-2; D is possibly TRBD1 or TRBD2 (5 bases each). The ends were cut back, 3 bases at V and 6 bases at J, with 14 bases in the middle. The germline CDR1 and CDR2 sequences are MNHEY and SMNVEV (reference sequence). This CDR3 contains 15 residues. This CDR3 is CASSFFSWGSGELFF. Written as DNA, the CDR3 is TGTGCCAGCAGTTTTTTCTCATGGGGGTCCGGGGAGCTGTTTTTT.

V usage is TRBV6-5 and J usage is TRBJ1-1; D ambiguous. The V gene lost 8 bases and the J gene lost 1 base, with 14 bases spanning the gap. Germline V lookup: CDR1 MNHEY, CDR2 SVGAGI. This CDR3 contains 14 residues. CDR3 sequence reads: CASYPGYGNTEAFF. The CDR3 DNA reads TGTGCCAGCTACCCTGGGTATGGGAACACTGAAGCTTTCTTT.

The genes are TRBV5-1 and TRBJ1-4; possible D gene TRBD1, 5 bases. Germline CDR1 reads SGHRS; CDR2 reads YFSETQ. Trimming took off 3 bases at V and 0 bases at J, with 12 bases between the two ends. This CDR3 is 16 amino acids long. CDR3 coding DNA: TGCGCCAGCAGCTCACCAACAGGCTCAACTAATGAAAAACTGTTTTTT. Translated, it gives CASSSPTGSTNEKLFF.

The V and J genes are TRBV19 and TRBJ2-2; 8 bases line up with TRBD2. CDR1 LNHDA and CDR2 SQIVND come from the germline V gene (reference sequence). V lost 2 bases to trimming and J lost 3 bases; unmatched junction nucleotides: 5. This CDR3 spans 16 amino acids. As DNA, the CDR3 is TGTGCCAGTAGTATACCGAGCGGGGGTCACACCGGGGAGCTGTTTTTT. Amino acid sequence: CASSIPSGGHTGELFF.

This clone came up a few times. The rearrangement joins TRBV6-6 to TRBJ1-2; D gene unclear. CDR3 size: 13 residues. The V and J ends lost 0 bases and 8 bases respectively, with 10 bases between them. The germline V gene encodes CDR1 MNHNY and CDR2 SVGAGI (reference sequence). The CDR3, as DNA: TGTGCCAGCAGTTACTCAATGGGTGGAGGCTACACCTTC. This codes for CASSYSMGGGYTF.

In this sample, this clone turned up once. The chain links TRBV28 to TRBJ2-5; 12 bases map to TRBD1. The end of the DNA fits TRBJ2-7 better, so the J call may be wrong. The CDR3 is 15 amino acids. Germline V gene lookup returns CDR1 MDHEN and CDR2 SYDVKM. In nucleotides, the CDR3 is TGTGCCAGCAGAAACGGGGGACAGGGGGCCGACGAGCAGTACTTC. Its translation: CASRNGGQGADEQYF.

Worth noting for this clone: At one end the junction does not follow the germline gene, possibly because of a read error. Other DNA sequences in this sample translate to the same CDR3. The V gene is TRBV5-1, the J gene TRBJ2-2; D possibly matches TRBD1 or TRBD2 (6 bases each). Looked up from germline, CDR1 is SGHRS and CDR2 is YFSETQ. This CDR3 is 16 amino acids long. The DNA for the CDR3 is TGCGCCAGCAGCTTAGACTCCGGGACAATTTCCCGGGAGCTGTTCTTT. Protein product: CASSLDSGTISRELFF.

The chain uses TRBV9 and TRBJ2-3, with unresolved D. The germline V and J ends were trimmed by 4 bases and 5 bases, with 8 bases remaining between them. Germline-derived CDR1 and CDR2 are SGDLS and YYNGEE. The CDR3 is 12 residues long. The CDR3 DNA reads as TGTGCCAGCAGCCCTACTGAAGATACGCAGTATTTT. As protein: CASSPTEDTQYF.

The V call is TRBV5-1, the J call TRBJ2-7, with 12 bases matching TRBD1. The germline CDR1 and CDR2 sequences are SGHRS and YFSETQ. The CDR3 contains 16 residues. Trimming cost V 4 bases and J 7 bases; bases outside gene matches: 12. The CDR3 DNA is TGCGCCAGCAGCGTACGACCGGGACAGGGGGCGATTGAGCAGTACTTC. Translating it yields CASSVRPGQGAIEQYF.

V and J are TRBV30 and TRBJ2-3, with D perhaps matching TRBD2 (6 bases). The CDR3 length is 13 residues. The germline CDR1 and CDR2 sequences are GTSNPN and SVGIG (reference sequence). V lost 5 bases and J 6 bases, leaving 15 bases between the germline ends. CDR3 residues: CAWGGRRADTQYF. In DNA, the CDR3 is TGTGCCTGGGGTGGGAGGAGGGCGGATACGCAGTATTTT.

The chain is built from TRBV2 and TRBJ1-6; perhaps TRBD1 as D (6 bases). The CDR3 has 15 amino acids. CDR1 is SNHLY and CDR2 is FYNNEI in the germline V gene. Trimming took 5 bases from V and 9 from J, leaving 17 bases between them. The CDR3 DNA reads as TGTGCCAGCAGTAGGCGGGGTGGGGGGCCTTCACCCCTCCACTTT. This sequence encodes CASSRRGGGPSPLHF.

This chain links TRBV11-2 with TRBJ2-2; D gene unclear. V was shortened by 2 bases and J by 5 bases, with 9 bases between the two germline ends. The CDR3 runs to 14 residues. Germline CDR1 is SGHAT and CDR2 is FQNNGV. The CDR3 reads CASSLFHGTGELFF. Here the CDR3 DNA reads TGTGCCAGCAGCTTATTCCACGGTACCGGGGAGCTGTTTTTT. The full variable domain, in which reference TRBV11-2 and TRBJ2-2 provide the parts outside the CDR3, is EAGVAQSPRYKIIEKRQSVAFWCNPISGHATLYWYQQILGQGPKLLIQFQNNGVVDDSQLPKDRFSAERLKGVDSTLKIQPAKLEDSAVYLCASSLFHGTGELFFGEGSRLTVL.

The chain joins TRBV28 to TRBJ2-1; 12 bases agree with TRBD2. V gave up 5 bases and J gave up 8 bases; unmatched junction bases: 16. CDR3 length: 18 amino acids. The germline CDR1 and CDR2 sequences are MDHEN and SYDVKM. The CDR3, as DNA: TGTGCCAGCAGTCCCCGGCCCGCAACTAGCGGGAGGAGACATGAGCAGTTCTTC. Encoded protein: CASSPRPATSGRRHEQFF.

The chain has TRBV6-5 and TRBJ1-2; 8 positions agree with TRBD1. CDR3 length: 15 residues. The germline V gene has CDR1 MNHEY and CDR2 SVGAGI. V shed 5 bases and J 4 bases; nucleotides not matched to a gene: 9. The CDR3 DNA reads TGTGCCAGCAGTGTAAGGCAGGGGGCGGGCTATGGCTACACCTTC. Its protein product is CASSVRQGAGYGYTF.